Listed here are 21 T cell receptor beta chains from one sample, sequenced in a study of CXCR3-negative and CXCR3-positive naive CD8 T cells. Carrying UMI labels, the TRB cDNA libraries were prepared through 5' RACE. Reprocessing the 5' RACE reads, TCRdb reports a single entry for every CDR3 protein and omits DNA. This sample's clone table lists more than 7,500 distinct CDR3 sequences. The sequenced sample consisted of naive CXCR3- CD8+ T cells from blood. Subset given: CD45RO-CCR7+CD27+CD95- naive CD8+ T cells lacking CXCR3 (TNR3-). The receptor set was obtained from a human donor in good health. Some clones in this sample may be carry-over from other donors' samples.

The chain combines TRBV20-1 with TRBJ1-1; there is no DNA to check the TCRdb D call of TRBD1. Germline V gene sequence: CDR1 DFQATT, CDR2 SNEGSKA (reference sequence). The CDR3 is made up of 16 amino acids. CDR3 protein: CSARDQGRVILTEAFF.

In terms of frequency, this clonotype is medium-sized. The chain has TRBV20-1 and TRBJ2-4; TCRdb indicates TRBD1, and absent DNA this call remains unverified. Germline values: CDR1 DFQATT, CDR2 SNEGSKA (reference sequence). CDR3 length equals 17 residues. The CDR3 sequence: CSAAPVGAGVAKNIQYF.

The J gene is TRBJ1-2, the V gene TRBV28; as DNA is missing, the TRBD1 call by TCRdb cannot be tested. Germline values: CDR1 MDHEN, CDR2 SYDVKM. This CDR3 is built from 14 residues. The CDR3 sequence is CASTPDRGKDGYTF.

This chain's CDR3 is CSVGAVGYEQFF. The chain recombines TRBV29-1 with TRBJ2-1; the TCRdb D gene call, TRBD2, has no DNA to confirm it. Germline V gene lookup returns CDR1 SQVTM and CDR2 ANQGSEA. The CDR3 is made up of 12 amino acids.

The chain couples TRBV4-1 to TRBJ2-1; TCRdb gives TRBD2 as the D gene, but with no DNA this cannot be confirmed. Germline CDR1 MGHRA, CDR2 YSYEKL. The length of the CDR3 is 19 residues. CDR3 region: CASSQGFSAGESSYNEQFF.

This chain joins TRBV20-1 and TRBJ1-3. Germline V gives CDR1 DFQATT, CDR2 SNEGSKA (reference sequence). There are 13 residues in the CDR3. CDR3 residues: CSAARRTGNTIYF.

According to its frequency, this clonotype is medium-sized (0.01 to 0.1%). The rearrangement joins TRBV7-9 to TRBJ1-5; checking the TCRdb D call of TRBD1 is not possible without DNA. CDR3 length equals 13 residues. Germline lookup yields CDR1 SEHNR and CDR2 FQNEAQ (reference sequence). The CDR3 is CASSSGPGEPQHF.

The chain carries TRBV7-9 and TRBJ2-1; TCRdb picks TRBD2, but there is no DNA to check that call. The CDR3 is made up of 15 amino acids. Germline CDR1 SEHNR, CDR2 FQNEAQ (reference sequence). The CDR3 reads CASSFGLAPYNEQFF.

The chain has TRBV21-1 and TRBJ1-5. TRBV21-1 is tagged as a pseudogene. The CDR3 runs 14 residues. The chain's CDR3 is CAGSYGVRNQPQHF.

The chain recombines TRBV14 with TRBJ1-1. Per the germline V gene, CDR1 is SGHDN and CDR2 is FVKESK. The CDR3 sequence is 13 residues long. The CDR3 sequence: CASSQLLNTEAFF.

Its frequency marks this clonotype as medium-sized. The V and J genes are TRBV28 and TRBJ2-3; TCRdb indicates TRBD1, and absent DNA this call remains unverified. The CDR3 is 16 residues long. CDR1 and CDR2 (germline): MDHEN, SYDVKM. The CDR3: CASRRTGAMNTDTQYF.

This clonotype shows up as medium-sized (0.01 to 0.1%) by frequency. V usage is TRBV7-3 and J usage is TRBJ2-7; TCRdb lists TRBD2, though no DNA is available to test this call. Germline CDR1 is SGHTA and CDR2 is FQGTGA. The CDR3 runs 14 residues. The CDR3 loop is CASSLTGGVGEQYF.

Considering frequency, this clonotype is medium-sized (0.01 to 0.1%). The chain has TRBV18 and TRBJ2-1. Germline V gives CDR1 KGHSH, CDR2 LQKENI. The CDR3 has 11 amino acids. Here the CDR3 reads CASSRDNEQFF.

This clonotype counts as medium-sized (0.01 to 0.1%) by frequency. The chain is built from TRBV15 and TRBJ1-6; TCRdb's D gene call, TRBD1, goes unchecked for lack of DNA. The CDR3 is made up of 18 amino acids. The germline CDR1 and CDR2 sequences are LNHNV and YYDKDF (reference sequence). The CDR3 sequence is CATSPRPGASSYNSPLHF.

The rearrangement joins TRBV20-1 to TRBJ2-1; no DNA is available, so the TRBD2 call from TCRdb remains unchecked. Germline loops: CDR1 DFQATT, CDR2 SNEGSKA (reference sequence). The CDR3 loop spans 14 amino acids. CDR3 sequence: CSAVTSGTYNEQFF.

The CDR3 region is CSARGVQSEQFF. The J gene is TRBJ2-1, the V gene TRBV20-1. CDR3 length equals 12 residues. CDR1 is DFQATT, CDR2 SNEGSKA, per germline (reference sequence).

Frequency places this clonotype as medium-sized. The chain couples TRBV14 to TRBJ2-5; TCRdb names TRBD2, which stays unverified in the absence of DNA. The CDR3 is 15 amino acids. In germline, CDR1 is SGHDN, CDR2 FVKESK. CDR3 protein: CASSPRPADQETQYF.

V and J are TRBV12-3 or TRBV12-4 and TRBJ2-1; with no DNA, the TCRdb D assignment of TRBD2 cannot be verified. This CDR3 spans 15 amino acids. This CDR3 is CASSPGLDVYNEQFF.

Considering frequency, this clonotype is medium-sized. The rearrangement links TRBV5-6 to TRBJ1-2; absent DNA, TCRdb's TRBD1 call cannot be checked. The length of the CDR3 is 15 residues. CDR1 and CDR2 from the germline V gene are SGHDT and YYEEEE. The CDR3 sequence is CASSLERGLNYGYTF.

The J gene is TRBJ2-1, the V gene TRBV7-8; with no DNA, the TCRdb D assignment of TRBD2 cannot be verified. Germline assignment: CDR1 SGHVS and CDR2 FQNEAQ. CDR3 length: 13 residues. The chain's CDR3 is CASSLAGGIEQFF.

This chain joins TRBV29-1 and TRBJ2-3; no DNA is available, so the TRBD1 call from TCRdb remains unchecked. CDR1 and CDR2 (germline): SQVTM, ANQGSEA. CDR3 size: 13 residues. CDR3 region: CSVGRTGSDTQYF.